The entry below gives a single T cell receptor beta chain sequence along with its context. This CDR3 comprises 13 residues. V dropped 0 bases and J dropped 4 bases, with 6 bases sitting between them. The germline V gene has CDR1 SGDLS and CDR2 YYNGEE. This sample stems from a study of identifying expanded T cells in peripheral blood. TCRdb's copy holds only in-frame clones and misses some; the assay was immunoSEQ multiplex PCR. The sample contains tens of thousands of clones, 88% of which appear only once. The sequence was collected from a person between 18 and 69 years old in good health. This chain joins TRBV9 and TRBJ2-3; D remains unclear. The sequencing input was blood. As DNA, the CDR3 is TGTGCCAGCAGCGTAGGGCCCGCAGATACGCAGTATTTT. This translates into CASSVGPADTQYF.